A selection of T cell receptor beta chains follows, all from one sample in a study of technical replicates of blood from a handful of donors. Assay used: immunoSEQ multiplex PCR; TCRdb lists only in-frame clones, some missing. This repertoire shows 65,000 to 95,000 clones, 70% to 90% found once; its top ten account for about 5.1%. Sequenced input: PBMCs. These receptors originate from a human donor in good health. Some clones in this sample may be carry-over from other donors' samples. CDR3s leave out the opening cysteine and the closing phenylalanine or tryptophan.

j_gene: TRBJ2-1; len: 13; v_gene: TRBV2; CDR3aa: ASSSLAGDMNEQF
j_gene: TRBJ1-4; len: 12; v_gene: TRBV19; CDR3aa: ASSIGAAQEKLF
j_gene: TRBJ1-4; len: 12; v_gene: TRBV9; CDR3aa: ASSLETRNEKLF
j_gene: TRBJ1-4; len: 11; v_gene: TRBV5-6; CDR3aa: ASSAGQGEKLF
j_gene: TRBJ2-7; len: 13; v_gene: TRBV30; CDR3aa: AWSVLSSRSYEQY
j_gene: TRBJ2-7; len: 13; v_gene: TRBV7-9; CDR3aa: ASSLVVGARGEQY
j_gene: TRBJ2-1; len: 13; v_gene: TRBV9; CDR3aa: ASSVRSGAYNEQF
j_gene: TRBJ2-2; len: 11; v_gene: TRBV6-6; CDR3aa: ASKGLVSGELF
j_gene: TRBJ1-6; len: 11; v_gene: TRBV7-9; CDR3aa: AGGQGGNSPLH
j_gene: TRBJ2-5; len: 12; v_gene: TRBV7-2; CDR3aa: ASSLWVSPGTQY
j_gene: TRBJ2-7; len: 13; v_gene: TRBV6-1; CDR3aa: ASSLLAGLNYEQY
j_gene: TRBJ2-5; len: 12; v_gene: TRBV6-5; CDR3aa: ASRTAGGPVTQY
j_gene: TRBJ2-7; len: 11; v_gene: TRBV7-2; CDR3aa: ASSRQETYEQY
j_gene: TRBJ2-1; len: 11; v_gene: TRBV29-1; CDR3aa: SVGRGVGDEQF
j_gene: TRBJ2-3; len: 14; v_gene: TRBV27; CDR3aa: ASSLIRTGGKDTQY
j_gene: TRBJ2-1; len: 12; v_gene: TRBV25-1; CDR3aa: ASSEYKGFDEQF
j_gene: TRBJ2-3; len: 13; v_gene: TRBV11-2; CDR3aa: ASSFRREGTDTQY
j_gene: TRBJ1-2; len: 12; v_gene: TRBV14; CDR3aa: ASSQVAGNYGYT
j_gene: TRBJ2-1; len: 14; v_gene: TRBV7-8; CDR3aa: ASSNRTSGGRNEQF
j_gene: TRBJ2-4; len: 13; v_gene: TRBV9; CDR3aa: ASSVEGGRGNIQY
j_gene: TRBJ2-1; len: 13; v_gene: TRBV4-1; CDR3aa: ASSEARLRTDEQF
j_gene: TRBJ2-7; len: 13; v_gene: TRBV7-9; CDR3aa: ASSLAGPVGDEQY
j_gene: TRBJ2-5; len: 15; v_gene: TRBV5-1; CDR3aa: ASSLTILAGVQETQY
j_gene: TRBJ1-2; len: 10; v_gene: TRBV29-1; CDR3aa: SVKNSNYGYT
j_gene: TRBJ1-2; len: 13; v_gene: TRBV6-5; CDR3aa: ASSYRPGQGTGYT
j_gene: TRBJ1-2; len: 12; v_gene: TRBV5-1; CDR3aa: ASTPTGGNYGYT
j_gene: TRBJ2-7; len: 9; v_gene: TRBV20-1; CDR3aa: SARAGGEQY
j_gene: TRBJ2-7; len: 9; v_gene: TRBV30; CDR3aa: AWSHRAEQY
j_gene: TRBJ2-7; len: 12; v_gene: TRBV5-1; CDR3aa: ASSGEGRLDEQY
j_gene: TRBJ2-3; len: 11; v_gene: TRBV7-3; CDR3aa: ASRQLSTDTQY
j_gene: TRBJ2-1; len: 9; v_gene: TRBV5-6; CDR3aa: ASSIYNEQF
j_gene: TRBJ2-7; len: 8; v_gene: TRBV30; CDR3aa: ATGLYEQY
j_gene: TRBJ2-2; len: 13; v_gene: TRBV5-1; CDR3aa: ASSLLRQGTGELF
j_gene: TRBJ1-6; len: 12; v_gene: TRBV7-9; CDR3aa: ASTPGNENSPLH
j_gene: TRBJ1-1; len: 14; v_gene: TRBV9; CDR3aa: ASSAGDTQENTEAF
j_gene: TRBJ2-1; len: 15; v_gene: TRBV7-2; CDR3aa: ASSTGVRLAPYNEQF
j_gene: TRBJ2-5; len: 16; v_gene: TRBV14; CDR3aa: ASSQDKSQRTGRGTQY
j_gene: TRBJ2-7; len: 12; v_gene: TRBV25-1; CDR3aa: ASSGLGSSYEQY
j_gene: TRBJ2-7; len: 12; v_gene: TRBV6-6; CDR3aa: ASRPRVLSYEQY
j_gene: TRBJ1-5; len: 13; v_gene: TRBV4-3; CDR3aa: ASSPHRYSNQPQH
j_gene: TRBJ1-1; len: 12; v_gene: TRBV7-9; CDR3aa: ASSLTDRDTEAF
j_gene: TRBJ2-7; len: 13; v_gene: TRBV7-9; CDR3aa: ASSSDRGRPYEQY
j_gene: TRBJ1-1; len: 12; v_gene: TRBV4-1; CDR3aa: ASSRGQLEAEAF
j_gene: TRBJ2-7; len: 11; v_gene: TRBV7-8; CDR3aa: ASSLRTGHEQY
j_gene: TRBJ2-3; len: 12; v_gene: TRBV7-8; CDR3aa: ASSLTTMGDTQY
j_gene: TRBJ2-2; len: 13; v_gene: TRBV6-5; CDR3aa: ASSYARGIAGELF